What follows are 26 T cell receptor beta chains derived from one specimen sequenced in a study of beta chain features in type 1 diabetes. Antigen specificity for these receptors is unknown. Reverse transcription of all isolated RNA meant that expressed TCRB transcripts were sequenced. TCRdb's table, derived via immunoSEQ multiplex PCR, lists solely in-frame clones and lacks some. In the table there are nearly 350,000 clones, around 8.5% of which are singletons. The study, taken as a whole, reports: TCRB CDR3s were moderately but significantly shorter in Type 1 diabetes patients in all four CD4+ subsets.

Sample: central memory CD4+ T cells from blood. The receptors stem from a man aged 30 to 45 with type 1 diabetes.

This clone was seen a few times. V and J are TRBV28 and TRBJ2-2; possibly TRBD1 or TRBD2 for D (5 bases each). V dropped 3 bases and J dropped 0 bases, with 5 bases sitting between them. The CDR3 loop spans 14 amino acids. Germline V gene sequence: CDR1 MDHEN, CDR2 SYDVKM. The CDR3 loop reads CASSLGANTGELFF. The CDR3 coding sequence is TGTGCCAGCAGTTTGGGGGCGAACACCGGGGAGCTGTTTTTT.

This clone was counted between two and nine times. V gene TRBV5-6 combines with J gene TRBJ2-1; no clear D. V dropped 0 bases and J dropped 3 bases, with 10 bases sitting between them. CDR3 length: 15 residues. The V gene's germline CDR1 is SGHDT and CDR2 YYEEEE. CDR3 sequence (DNA): TGTGCCAGCAGCTTGGCATGGGGATACTACAATGAGCAGTTCTTC. Residues: CASSLAWGYYNEQFF.

This clone appeared many times. The chain recombines TRBV28 with TRBJ1-3, with 7 bases that match TRBD1. V trimming: 4 bases; J trimming: 5 bases; junction bases outside the gene matches: 8. Germline V CDR1 and CDR2: MDHEN, SYDVKM. The CDR3 runs to 15 residues. Here the CDR3 DNA reads TGTGCCAGCAGTTCTGGAACGGGACAGCGAAACACCATATATTTT. Translating it yields CASSSGTGQRNTIYF.

This clone was counted a few times. This chain connects TRBV2 to TRBJ2-5; no definite D call. This CDR3 region has 14 residues. Germline V lookup: CDR1 SNHLY, CDR2 FYNNEI. V shed 4 bases and J shed 1 base, with 10 bases lying between them. DNA of the CDR3: TGTGCCAGCAGTGCTGCCAGGAGCCAAGAGACCCAGTACTTC. The encoded protein is CASSAARSQETQYF.

This clone has more than one count but fewer than ten. V and J are TRBV2 and TRBJ1-2; a possible D gene is TRBD1 (5 bases). CDR3 size: 13 residues. Trimming pared 4 bases from V and 1 base from J, leaving 7 bases between. Germline-derived CDR1 and CDR2 are SNHLY and FYNNEI. The CDR3 nucleotides read TGTGCCAGCAGTGGACAGTATAACTATGGCTACACCTTC. It encodes CASSGQYNYGYTF.

Many counts were recorded for this clone. V and J are TRBV4-1 and TRBJ2-7; D call uncertain. There are 15 residues in the CDR3. Trimming took off 0 bases at V and 5 bases at J, with 14 bases between the two ends. CDR1 and CDR2 (germline): MGHRA, YSYEKL. The CDR3 DNA reads TGCGCCAGCAGCCAAGATCAGAAAGGAAGGGACGAGCAGTACTTC. Amino acids: CASSQDQKGRDEQYF.

The chain has TRBV5-1 and TRBJ2-3; D gene ambiguous. Germline V gene data show CDR1 as SGHRS and CDR2 as YFSETQ. With 4 bases removed from V and 2 bases from J, the gap between germline ends came to 11 bases. This CDR3 region has 14 residues. The CDR3 DNA sequence: TGCGCCAGCAGCCCACATCAGCACACAGATACGCAGTATTTT. This codes for CASSPHQHTDTQYF.

This clone came up a few times. The V and J genes are TRBV6-5 and TRBJ1-1; D uncertain. The CDR3 length is 14 residues. V was cut by 4 bases and J by 2 bases, with 11 bases left in between. Germline values: CDR1 MNHEY, CDR2 SVGAGI. CDR3 sequence reads: CASSFPGVNTEAFF. The CDR3 DNA sequence: TGTGCCAGCAGTTTCCCCGGGGTTAACACTGAAGCTTTCTTT.

This clone was observed a few times. This chain joins TRBV7-9 and TRBJ1-1; tentatively, D is TRBD1 (6 bases). Per the germline V gene, CDR1 is SEHNR and CDR2 is FQNEAQ (reference sequence). Trimming took 5 bases from V and 3 from J, leaving 16 bases between them. The CDR3 runs to 15 residues. The CDR3 coding sequence is TGTGCCAGCAGCCAGGGGCAGGGTTGGGACACTGAAGCTTTCTTT. Its translation: CASSQGQGWDTEAFF.

The chain links TRBV7-2 to TRBJ2-7; tentative D call: TRBD1 (6 bases). Trimming took 5 bases from V and 2 from J, leaving 16 bases between them. This CDR3 is built from 15 residues. Germline CDR1 is SGHTA and CDR2 is FQGNSA. The CDR3 loop reads CASSAGRDITYEQYF. CDR3 coding DNA: TGTGCCAGCAGCGCCGGCCGGGACATAACCTACGAGCAGTACTTC.

The V gene is TRBV4-3, the J gene TRBJ2-5; 9 positions match TRBD2. V lost 0 bases, J lost 4 bases, and 15 bases stayed unmatched. The CDR3 has 19 amino acids. Germline V gene sequence: CDR1 LGHNA, CDR2 YSLEER. The CDR3 DNA sequence: TGCGCCAGCAGCCAAGATCGGGGTAGCGGGGGATCCAGGCGAGAGACCCAGTACTTC. Its translation: CASSQDRGSGGSRRETQYF.

The chain employs TRBV6-1 and TRBJ2-1; D possibly corresponds to TRBD2 (7 bases). The CDR3 runs to 13 residues. V dropped 6 bases and J dropped 8 bases, with 14 bases sitting between them. CDR1 and CDR2 (germline): MNHNS, SASEGT. The CDR3 nucleotides read TGTGCCAGCAGCCGCAGGGAGGGGGATGAGCAGTTCTTC. It specifies CASSRREGDEQFF.

This clone was found many times. The chain carries TRBV25-1 and TRBJ2-5; a weak D match, TRBD2 (5 bases). V lost 1 base, J lost 5 bases, and 14 bases lay in between. CDR3 length: 15 residues. Germline assignment: CDR1 MGHDK and CDR2 SYGVNS. The CDR3 sequence: CASSEFLAGGETQYF. CDR3 sequence (DNA): TGTGCCAGCAGTGAATTTCTGGCAGGCGGGGAGACCCAGTACTTC.

Regarding this clone: The junction departs from the called germline gene at one end, perhaps through a read error. The chain employs TRBV10-3 and TRBJ2-7, with 7 positions matching TRBD2. The CDR3 loop spans 16 amino acids. CDR1 ENHRY and CDR2 SYGVKD come from the germline V gene. In DNA, the CDR3 is TGTGCCAGCAGTGAAGCGCGGGACTACCGTTCTTACGAGCAGTACTTC. Its protein product is CASSEARDYRSYEQYF.

This chain joins TRBV20-1 and TRBJ1-1; D is unclear. The CDR3 is 11 amino acids. Germline-derived CDR1 and CDR2 are DFQATT and SNEGSKA (reference sequence). Trimming cost V 3 bases and J 5 bases, with 7 bases left between them. CDR3 DNA: TGCAGTGCTAGGGCTAGAACTGAAGCTTTCTTT. It specifies CSARARTEAFF.

Many counts were recorded for this clone. The chain links TRBV10-3 to TRBJ2-1; D may be TRBD1 (6 bases). This CDR3 contains 13 residues. Germline CDR1 ENHRY, CDR2 SYGVKD. Trimming cost V 0 bases and J 7 bases, with 7 bases left between them. CDR3 loop: CAISESTGNEQFF. CDR3 coding DNA: TGTGCCATCAGTGAGTCGACAGGAAATGAGCAGTTCTTC.

This chain uses TRBV6-1 with TRBJ1-2; D possibly corresponds to TRBD1 (5 bases). The V end was cut by 3 bases, the J end by 7 bases, with 12 bases between. Germline assignment: CDR1 MNHNS and CDR2 SASEGT. The CDR3 has 13 residues. CDR3 in amino acids: CASSDRQGGGYTF. The CDR3, as DNA: TGTGCCAGCAGTGATAGGCAGGGAGGTGGCTACACCTTC.

The CDR3 spells CASSFQGGKTEAFF. CDR3 in DNA: TGTGCCAGCAGTTTTCAGGGAGGAAAAACTGAAGCTTTCTTT. V gene TRBV27 combines with J gene TRBJ1-1; D might be TRBD1 (5 bases). The V gene lost 3 bases and the J gene lost 5 bases, with 13 bases spanning the gap. Per the germline V gene, CDR1 is MNHEY and CDR2 is SMNVEV (reference sequence). The CDR3 length is 14 residues.

The chain links TRBV5-1 to TRBJ2-5, with 13 bases aligning to TRBD2. CDR3 length: 16 residues. Germline CDR1 is SGHRS and CDR2 is YFSETQ. V shed 3 bases and J 1 base; nucleotides not matched to a gene: 3. The DNA of the CDR3 is TGCGCCAGCAGCTGGACTAGCGGGGGAATCCAAGAGACCCAGTACTTC. It codes for CASSWTSGGIQETQYF. Supplemented by reference TRBV5-1 and TRBJ2-5, the full variable domain reads KAGVTQTPRYLIKTRGQQVTLSCSPISGHRSVSWYQQTPGQGLQFLFEYFSETQRNKGNFPGRFSGRQFSNSRSEMNVSTLELGDSALYLCASSWTSGGIQETQYFGPGTRLLVL.

This clone was seen a few times. This chain links TRBV7-8 with TRBJ1-2; unclear D gene. CDR3 length: 14 residues. V dropped 5 bases and J dropped 7 bases, with 17 bases sitting between them. Germline V CDR1 and CDR2: SGHVS, FQNEAQ. As DNA, the CDR3 is TGTGCCAGCAGCCCCAGTCCGGGGTATAGTGGCTACACCTTC. Protein: CASSPSPGYSGYTF.

This clone was counted a few times. V gene TRBV30 combines with J gene TRBJ2-3; perhaps TRBD1 as D (5 bases). This CDR3 contains 11 residues. V was cut by 5 bases and J by 10 bases, with 13 bases left in between. Germline V lookup: CDR1 GTSNPN, CDR2 SVGIG (reference sequence). The CDR3 nucleotides read TGTGCCTGGGGATACAGGTCTCCGCAGTATTTT. Encoded protein: CAWGYRSPQYF.

The V and J genes are TRBV4-3 and TRBJ1-1, with D uncertain. Germline CDR1 is LGHNA and CDR2 is YSLEER. V lost 1 base, J lost 2 bases, and 8 bases lay in between. The CDR3 is 14 residues long. In DNA, the CDR3 is TGCGCCAGCAGCCAAGCGTGGGGAAACACTGAAGCTTTCTTT. Amino acid sequence: CASSQAWGNTEAFF.

The V gene is TRBV2, the J gene TRBJ1-1, with D maybe TRBD1 (5 bases). CDR1 and CDR2 from the germline V gene are SNHLY and FYNNEI. Trimming left V 6 bases short and J 6 bases short, with 11 bases between. CDR3 length equals 12 residues. CDR3: CASRRGAAEAFF. CDR3 sequence (DNA): TGTGCCAGCAGACGCGGGGCAGCTGAAGCTTTCTTT.

This chain links TRBV5-4 with TRBJ2-3; possible D gene TRBD1, 6 bases. Looked up from germline, CDR1 is SGHNT and CDR2 is YYREEE (reference sequence). V was clipped by 4 bases and J by 4 bases, with 13 bases between them. This CDR3 has 14 residues. CDR3 region: CASSPAGAADTQYF. The DNA for the CDR3 is TGTGCCAGCAGCCCAGCAGGGGCCGCAGATACGCAGTATTTT. Looking up the rest from reference TRBV5-4 and TRBJ2-3 gives the full variable domain: ETGVTQSPTHLIKTRGQQVTLRCSSQSGHNTVSWYQQALGQGPQFIFQYYREEENGRGNFPPRFSGLQFPNYSSELNVNALELDDSALYLCASSPAGAADTQYFGPGTRLTVL.

V usage is TRBV6-1 and J usage is TRBJ2-3, with TRBD2 identical over 9 bases. The CDR3 has 14 residues. The germline V gene has CDR1 MNHNS and CDR2 SASEGT. J was trimmed by 6 bases and V by 3 bases; bases with no gene match: 4. CDR3 in amino acids: CASSDLTSGDTQYF. CDR3 DNA: TGTGCCAGCAGTGACTTAACTAGCGGGGATACGCAGTATTTT.

This clone was counted only a few times. The chain recombines TRBV28 with TRBJ2-7, with D perhaps matching TRBD1 (7 bases). The V gene lost 8 bases and the J gene lost 1 base, with 12 bases spanning the gap. Germline CDR1 reads MDHEN; CDR2 reads SYDVKM. The CDR3 is 13 residues long. The CDR3 DNA sequence: TGTGCCAGCGCGGGACAGAGTTCCTACGAGCAGTACTTC. Its translation is CASAGQSSYEQYF.